This T cell receptor beta chain was retrieved from a study of identical twins. TCRdb processed the 5' RACE reads anew with MiXCR; each CDR3 protein has one entry. Of 200,000 to 250,000 distinct CDR3 sequences listed, about 7.5% are singletons. Germline CDR1 and CDR2: DFQATT and SNEGSKA (reference sequence). There are 15 residues in the CDR3. With 3 bases clipped from V and 5 bases from J, the junction kept 7 bases outside the gene matches. The same data also went into a second study, on yellow fever vaccine responses in identical twins.

The chain links TRBV20-1 to TRBJ1-4, with 9 nucleotides matching TRBD1. The receptor's source is a woman younger than 30 in good health. The sequenced sample consisted of CD8+ T cells sorted from blood. The CDR3 DNA sequence: TGCAGTGCTAGTGACCCGGGACAGGGAAATGAAAAACTGTTTTTT. Translation gives CSASDPGQGNEKLFF.